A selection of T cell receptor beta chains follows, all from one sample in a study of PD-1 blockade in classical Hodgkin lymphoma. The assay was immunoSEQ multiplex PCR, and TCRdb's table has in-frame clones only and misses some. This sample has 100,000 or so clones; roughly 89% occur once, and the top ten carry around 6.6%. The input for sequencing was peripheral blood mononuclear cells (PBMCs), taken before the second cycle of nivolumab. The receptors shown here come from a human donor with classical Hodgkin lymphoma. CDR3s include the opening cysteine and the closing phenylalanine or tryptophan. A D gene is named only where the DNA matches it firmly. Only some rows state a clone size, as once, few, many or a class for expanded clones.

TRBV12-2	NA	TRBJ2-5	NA	TGTGCAAGTCGCCAGGGGACCCGGCGGGGGCAATCCCAAGAGACCCAGTACTTC	CASRQGTRRGQSQETQYF
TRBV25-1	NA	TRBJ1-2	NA	TGTGCCAGCTCCCGGGACATTTTAAACTATGGCTACACCTTC	CASSRDILNYGYTF
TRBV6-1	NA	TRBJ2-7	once	TGTGCCAGCAGGCCCCTTGGGGGAATACCCGACGAGCAGTACTTC	CASRPLGGIPDEQYF
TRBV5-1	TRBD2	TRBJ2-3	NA	TGCGCCAGCAGCTTGGAAGCCGGGAGGGGCCAAGGGGATACGCAGTATTTT	CASSLEAGRGQGDTQYF
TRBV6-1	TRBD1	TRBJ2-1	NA	TGTGCCAGCAGTGAAGCGTACTACCGGGACAGCCACTACAATGAGCAGTTCTTC	CASSEAYYRDSHYNEQFF
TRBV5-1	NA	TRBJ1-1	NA	TGCGCCAGCAGCCCCCAGGGGACCACCTCGAACACTGAAGCTTTCTTT	CASSPQGTTSNTEAFF
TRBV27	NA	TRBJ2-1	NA	TGTGCCAGCAGGGACTCCAGATTTAGTGATGAGCAGTTCTTC	CASRDSRFSDEQFF
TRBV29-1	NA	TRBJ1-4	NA	TGCAGCGTCGCTGAAGGGGGAAGATTGGGTGAAAAACTGTTTTTT	CSVAEGGRLGEKLFF
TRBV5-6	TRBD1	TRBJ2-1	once	TGTGCCAGCAGAGAAAACAGGGGTTATTGGTACAATGAGCAGTTCTTC	CASRENRGYWYNEQFF
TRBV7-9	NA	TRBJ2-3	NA	TGTGCCAGCAGCTTAGCGGCACCGCAAGATACGCAGTATTTT	CASSLAAPQDTQYF
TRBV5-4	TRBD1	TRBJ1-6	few	TGTGCCAGCAGCTTCACAGGGGGACGGTCACCCCTCCACTTT	CASSFTGGRSPLHF
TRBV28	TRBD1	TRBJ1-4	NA	TGTGCCAGCAGTTTGAGTTGGTGGCGGACGGGACAGGGGGAAATCCCAACTAATGAAAAACTGTTTTTT	CASSLSWWRTGQGEIPTNEKLFF
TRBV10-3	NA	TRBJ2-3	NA	TGTGCCATCAGGTCGATAACAGATACGCAGTATTTT	CAIRSITDTQYF
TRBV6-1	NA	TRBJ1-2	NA	TGTGCCAGCAGTGAAGCCTTGGGGACTGACCCCTATGGCTACACCTTC	CASSEALGTDPYGYTF
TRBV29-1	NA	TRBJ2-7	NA	TGCAGCGTCACGGGGGGCAGCGACCCCTACGAGCAGTACTTC	CSVTGGSDPYEQYF
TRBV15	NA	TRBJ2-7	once	TGTGCCACCAGCAGATTTCCCGACAGGCGGCGATTCGAGCAGTACTTC	CATSRFPDRRRFEQYF
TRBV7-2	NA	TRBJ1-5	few	TGTGCCAGCACCTCCTTTCCGGGTCAGCCCCAGCATTTT	CASTSFPGQPQHF
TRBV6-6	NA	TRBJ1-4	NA	TGTGCCAGCAGCCCACGAGGAGGGAATGAAAAACTGTTTTTT	CASSPRGGNEKLFF
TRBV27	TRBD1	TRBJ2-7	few	TGTGCCAGCAGCTCCACTGGACAGGGTTTGAGGGAGCAGTACTTC	CASSSTGQGLREQYF
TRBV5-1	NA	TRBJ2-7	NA	TGCGCCAGCAGCTTGGCCACAAACAGTCTAGTGGACGAGCAGTACTTC	CASSLATNSLVDEQYF
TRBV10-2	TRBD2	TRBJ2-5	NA	TGCGCCAGCAGGTTGGGGGGGGAGAGGGAGACCCAGTACTTC	CASRLGGERETQYF
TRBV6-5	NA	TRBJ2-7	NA	TGTGCCAGCAGCTCCCGGCCCGACGAGCAGTACTTC	CASSSRPDEQYF
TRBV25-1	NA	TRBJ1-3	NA	TGTGCCAGCAGTCGGGGGTCTGGAAACACCATATATTTT	CASSRGSGNTIYF
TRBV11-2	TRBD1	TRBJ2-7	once	TGTGCCAGCAGCTTAGGGGGACAGCCCTACGAGCAGTACTTC	CASSLGGQPYEQYF
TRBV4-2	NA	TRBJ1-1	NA	TGTGCCAGCAGCCAAGTCAGGCAGGTGAACACTGAAGCTTTCTTT	CASSQVRQVNTEAFF
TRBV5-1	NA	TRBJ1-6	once	TGCGCCAGCAGCCCAGGGCAGGAAGGTTCACCCCTCCACTTT	CASSPGQEGSPLHF
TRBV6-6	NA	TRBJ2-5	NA	TGTGCCAGCAGTCGAGGGACGGCTGTGGAGACCCAGTACTTC	CASSRGTAVETQYF
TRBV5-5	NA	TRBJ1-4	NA	TGTGCCAGCAGCTCCTTTCAGGAAAAACTGTTTTTT	CASSSFQEKLFF
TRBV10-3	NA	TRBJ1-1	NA	TGTGCCGTCCAACCCCGGGTCCAGAACACTGAAGCTTTCTTT	CAVQPRVQNTEAFF
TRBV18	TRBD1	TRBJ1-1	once	TGTGCCAGCTCAGCTACAGGGGACACTGAAGCTTTCTTT	CASSATGDTEAFF
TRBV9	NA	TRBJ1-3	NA	TGTGCCAGCAGCACGACAGCTTCCTCTGGAAACACCATATATTTT	CASSTTASSGNTIYF
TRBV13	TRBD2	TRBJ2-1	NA	TGTGCCAGCAGCCGGGGGGGTGAGCAGTTCTTC	CASSRGGEQFF
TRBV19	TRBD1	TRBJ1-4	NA	TGTGCCAGTAGTGCGGACAGGGTCAAGGCTAATGAAAAACTGTTTTTT	CASSADRVKANEKLFF
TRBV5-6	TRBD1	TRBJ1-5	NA	TGTGCCAGCAGCCTCGCAGGGGGCGTGAGCAATCAGCCCCAGCATTTT	CASSLAGGVSNQPQHF
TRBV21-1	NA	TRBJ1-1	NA	TGTGCCAGCAGCAAAGATCTTCGTGGAGAGGCCTGGCTCACGGCCCCCATGAACACTGAAGCTTTCTTT	CASSKDLRGEAWLTAPMNTEAFF
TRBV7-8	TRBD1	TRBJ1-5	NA	TGTGCCAGCAGCAAAGACAGGGGACGCAATCAGCCCCAGCATTTT	CASSKDRGRNQPQHF
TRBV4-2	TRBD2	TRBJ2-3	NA	TGTGCCAGCAGCCAAGATGGACTAGCGGTTTGGAGTTACACGCAGTATTTT	CASSQDGLAVWSYTQYF
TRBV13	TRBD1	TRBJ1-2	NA	TGTGCCAGCAGCCCTAGACGGGACAGAATAGACTATGGCTACACCTTC	CASSPRRDRIDYGYTF
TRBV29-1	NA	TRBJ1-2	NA	TGCAGCGTTGTTGGATTCCACTATGGCTACACCTTC	CSVVGFHYGYTF
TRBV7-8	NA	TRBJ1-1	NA	TGTGCCAGCGCCTCGGGACCGGGGAAGGACACTGAAGCTTTCTTT	CASASGPGKDTEAFF
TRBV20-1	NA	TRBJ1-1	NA	TGCAGTGCTAGAGATTTTGTAGCTTTCTTT	CSARDFVAFF
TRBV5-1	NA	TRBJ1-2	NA	TGCGCCAGCAGCCCCAATACCGCCGGGGTGTATGGCTACACCTTC	CASSPNTAGVYGYTF
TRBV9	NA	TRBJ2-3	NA	TGTGCCAGCAGCGCCCTCCACTCGGATACGCAGTATTTT	CASSALHSDTQYF
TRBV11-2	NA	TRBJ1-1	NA	TGTGCCAGCAGCTTGTTTGACGGCGGGGGTGAAGCTTTCTTT	CASSLFDGGGEAFF
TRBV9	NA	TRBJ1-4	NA	TGTGCCAGCAGCGCTTCAGGGGCAACTAATGAAAAACTGTTTTTT	CASSASGATNEKLFF
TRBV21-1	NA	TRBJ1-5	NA	TGTGCCAGCAGCACCCGAAAGGGACAGGGGAAAGGTGCCCAGCATTTT	CASSTRKGQGKGAQHF
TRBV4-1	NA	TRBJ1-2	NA	TGCGCCAGCAGCCAAGAGACAGCTATTTCAGGCTACACCTTC	CASSQETAISGYTF
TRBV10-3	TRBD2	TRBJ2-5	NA	TGTGCCATCAGCGGGACTAGCGAGCCCCAAGAGACCCAGTACTTC	CAISGTSEPQETQYF
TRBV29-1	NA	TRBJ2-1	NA	TGCAGCGCCGGAGCCTACAATGAGCAGTTCTTC	CSAGAYNEQFF
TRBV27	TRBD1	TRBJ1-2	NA	TGTGCCAGCAGTTTTCGACAGGGGAATGGCTACACCTTC	CASSFRQGNGYTF
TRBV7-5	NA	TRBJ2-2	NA	TGTGTCAAGGGGTACACCGGGGAGCTGTTTTTT	CVKGYTGELFF
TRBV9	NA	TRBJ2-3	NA	TGTGCCAGCAGCGCCCAGGGGTCTGGCGGCGATACGCAGTATTTT	CASSAQGSGGDTQYF
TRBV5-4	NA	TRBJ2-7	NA	TGTGCCAGTCAGGGGGCAAGCGGGGAGATATACGAGCAGTACTTC	CASQGASGEIYEQYF
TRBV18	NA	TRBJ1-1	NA	TGTGCCAGCTCGCAACAGGGCAGGTTCACTGAAGCTTTCTTT	CASSQQGRFTEAFF
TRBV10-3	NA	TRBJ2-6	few	TGTGCCATCAGGACGGCTGGGGCCAACGTCCTGACTTTC	CAIRTAGANVLTF
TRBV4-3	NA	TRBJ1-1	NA	TGCGCCAGCAGCCAAGGTAAGGGCTGGAAGATCACTGAAGCTTTCTTT	CASSQGKGWKITEAFF
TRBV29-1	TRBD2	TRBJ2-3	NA	TGCAGCGTCCGACTAGCGGGCGAAGATACGCAGTATTTT	CSVRLAGEDTQYF
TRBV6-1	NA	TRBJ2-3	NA	TGTGCCAGCAGTGGGCCGAGCACAGATACGCAGTATTTT	CASSGPSTDTQYF
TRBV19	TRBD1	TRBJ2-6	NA	TGTGCCAGTAGTGGGACAGGGAACTCTGGAGCCAACGTCCTGACTTTC	CASSGTGNSGANVLTF